The next 4 T cell receptor beta chains were all read from a single sample in a study of T cells in Graves' hyperthyroidism and ophthalmopathy. It was RNA transcripts that yielded the amplified TCR beta CDR3 regions. The TCR CDR3 was amplified in a first-round RT-PCR using the HTBI primer set. TCRdb reprocessed the multiplex PCR reads via MiXCR and lists one record per CDR3 protein. The sample shows roughly 420,000 distinct CDR3 sequences, roughly an eighth of them seen only once. The sample was blood. All receptors come from a woman between 18 and 29 years old with Graves' hyperthyroidism.

This clonotype appeared many times. The chain recombines TRBV20-1 with TRBJ2-3; the D gene is possibly TRBD2 (6 bases). Germline assignment: CDR1 DFQATT and CDR2 SNEGSKA (reference sequence). The CDR3 loop spans 13 amino acids. Trimming removed 6 bases at V and 2 bases at J, with 12 bases between. CDR3 nucleotide sequence: TGCAGTGCCTCGGGACTGTACACAGATACGCAGTATTTT. Its translation is CSASGLYTDTQYF.

In this sample, this clonotype turned up many times. V usage is TRBV27 and J usage is TRBJ2-6; 12 bases fit TRBD1. Germline CDR1 and CDR2: MNHEY and SMNVEV (reference sequence). Trimming cost V 8 bases and J 4 bases; bases outside gene matches: 9. CDR3 length equals 17 residues. For the CDR3, the DNA is TGTGCCAGCGGGCGGGACAGGGGGCGCGCAGGGGCCAACGTCCTGACTTTC. It codes for CASGRDRGRAGANVLTF.

This clonotype was found many times. V and J are TRBV28 and TRBJ1-1; D unresolved. The V end lost 8 bases, the J end lost 1 base, and 5 bases lay between the germline ends. Germline CDR1 and CDR2: MDHEN and SYDVKM. This CDR3 spans 11 amino acids. CDR3 DNA: TGTGCCAGCTCGAAGAACACTGAAGCTTTCTTT. This translates into CASSKNTEAFF.

Many counts were recorded for this clonotype. This rearrangement joins TRBV20-1 to TRBJ2-5; D uncertain. Germline V lookup: CDR1 DFQATT, CDR2 SNEGSKA (reference sequence). The ends were cut back, 5 bases at V and 9 bases at J, with 13 bases in the middle. The CDR3 contains 11 residues. Here the CDR3 DNA reads TGCAGTGCTCCCCGAAGTGAGGCCCAGTACTTC. It encodes CSAPRSEAQYF.